This TCR beta chain was documented in a study of T-cell memory formation after mild COVID-19. The germline gives CDR1 LGHNT, CDR2 FRNRAP. V was clipped by 1 base and J by 0 bases, with 8 bases between them. This CDR3 comprises 15 residues. This clonotype was observed a handful of times. TCRdb itself ran the 5' RACE reads through MiXCR, one entry per CDR3 protein. The sample holds approximately 580,000 distinct CDR3 sequences, about a fifth seen once. The chain carries TRBV12-5 and TRBJ2-3; D possibly corresponds to TRBD1 (6 bases). The sample consisted of PBMCs or a T cell subset sorted from them (not recorded which). The sequence derives from an adult woman who had mild COVID-19 (a few samples of this study predate the infection). Cell type and time point are not known. In DNA, the CDR3 is TGTGCTAGTGGTTTGGGACAGGTTAGCACAGATACGCAGTATTTT. Its protein is CASGLGQVSTDTQYF.